The 29 T cell receptor beta chains below come from one sample, sequenced in a study of lymphopenia after photon versus proton radiotherapy. Clones were read by immunoSEQ multiplex PCR, and TCRdb kept only the in-frame ones, dropping some. This table holds 35,000 to 45,000 clones, over 65% found once. Material: peripheral blood, obtained from a patient treated with photon-based radiotherapy. These receptors came from a man aged 50 or older with gastric cancer.

The J gene is TRBJ1-4, the V gene TRBV5-1; D perhaps matches TRBD1 (5 bases). The ends were cut back, 2 bases at V and 0 bases at J, with 20 bases in the middle. This CDR3 is built from 19 residues. Germline V gene data show CDR1 as SGHRS and CDR2 as YFSETQ. CDR3 DNA sequence: TGCGCCAGCAGCTTTCGGGCTCGGGGAAGGGGTGCAACTAATGAAAAACTGTTTTTT. Translation: CASSFRARGRGATNEKLFF.

CDR3 protein: CASSFDRSYNEQFF. The DNA of the CDR3 is TGTGCCAGCAGCTTCGACAGGTCCTACAATGAGCAGTTCTTC. The V and J genes are TRBV7-2 and TRBJ2-1; the D gene is possibly TRBD1 (6 bases). CDR1 is SGHTA, CDR2 FQGNSA, per germline. The CDR3 has 14 amino acids. With 3 bases removed from V and 1 base from J, the gap between germline ends came to 7 bases.

About this clone: This CDR3 is also generated by other DNA sequences in the sample. The chain uses TRBV7-2 and TRBJ1-1; unclear D gene. Germline V CDR1 and CDR2: SGHTA, FQGNSA. Between the trimmed V and J ends, which lost 3 bases and 1 base, there was a span of 6 bases. This CDR3 spans 13 amino acids. CDR3 nucleotides: TGTGCCAGCAGCTTGAACAGGAACACTGAAGCTTTCTTT. Amino acid sequence: CASSLNRNTEAFF.

The V gene is TRBV6-1, the J gene TRBJ1-2; 10 positions match TRBD1. After removal of 6 bases from V and 4 bases from J, the junction contained 8 bases not matched to a gene. This CDR3 region has 15 residues. Germline CDR1 is MNHNS and CDR2 is SASEGT. The CDR3 DNA reads as TGTGCCAGCAGCGCACGGACAGGGGGAGTCTATGGCTACACCTTC. As protein: CASSARTGGVYGYTF.

This clone has a handful of counts. The chain combines TRBV7-3 with TRBJ1-5; D possibly corresponds to TRBD1 (5 bases). CDR1 and CDR2 from the germline V gene are SGHTA and FQGTGA. With 2 bases removed from V and 4 bases from J, the gap between germline ends came to 15 bases. The CDR3 sequence is 16 residues long. CDR3 loop: CASSLYAREGNQPQHF. The CDR3, as DNA: TGTGCCAGCAGCTTATACGCACGGGAGGGGAATCAGCCCCAGCATTTT.

This clone was detected only a few times. The V call is TRBV2, the J call TRBJ2-7; D possibly corresponds to TRBD1 (5 bases). There are 15 residues in the CDR3. With 8 bases removed from V and 0 bases from J, the gap between germline ends came to 17 bases. CDR1 is SNHLY and CDR2 is FYNNEI in the germline V gene. This chain's CDR3 is CASVEHTGPSYEQYF. The CDR3 DNA reads TGTGCCAGCGTTGAACACACAGGACCCTCCTACGAGCAGTACTTC.

This chain connects TRBV19 to TRBJ2-5; TRBD1 matches at 10 bases. The CDR3 has 16 residues. J lost 3 bases, V lost 5 bases, and 9 bases had no gene match. Germline loops: CDR1 LNHDA, CDR2 SQIVND (reference sequence). CDR3 in amino acids: CASSPRTGGDKETQYF. The CDR3 DNA sequence: TGTGCCAGTAGTCCTCGGACAGGGGGAGATAAAGAGACCCAGTACTTC.

This clone came up a few times. The chain recombines TRBV9 with TRBJ2-2; perhaps D is TRBD1 or TRBD2 (5 bases each). The length of the CDR3 is 13 residues. Germline-derived CDR1 and CDR2 are SGDLS and YYNGEE. V dropped 6 bases and J dropped 4 bases, with 10 bases sitting between them. CDR3 nucleotide sequence: TGTGCCAGCACCAGAGGGGCCACCGGGGAGCTGTTTTTT. Its translation is CASTRGATGELFF.

The rearrangement uses TRBV7-2 and TRBJ2-2; 7 nucleotides match TRBD2. This CDR3 comprises 18 residues. Looked up from germline, CDR1 is SGHTA and CDR2 is FQGNSA. The trim removed 1 base at V and 2 bases at J, leaving 10 bases unmatched. CDR3 loop: CASSLGGGLGDNTGELFF. Here the CDR3 DNA reads TGTGCCAGCAGCTTAGGCGGAGGACTAGGCGATAACACCGGGGAGCTGTTTTTT.

The chain has TRBV7-8 and TRBJ2-1; 7 nucleotides match TRBD1. Unmatched junction bases numbered 4, after V lost 5 bases and J lost 6 bases. The CDR3 extends over 13 amino acids. Germline V gene sequence: CDR1 SGHVS, CDR2 FQNEAQ. CDR3 sequence reads: CASSRGRGNEQFF. The CDR3 DNA reads as TGTGCCAGCAGCAGGGGGCGCGGCAATGAGCAGTTCTTC.

This sequence joins TRBV20-1 and TRBJ2-7; D gene unclear. The V end was cut by 4 bases, the J end by 5 bases, with 9 bases between. The germline gives CDR1 DFQATT, CDR2 SNEGSKA (reference sequence). The CDR3 spans 11 residues. In DNA form, the CDR3 reads TGCAGTGCTACAGCTTCCCACGAGCAGTACTTC. This sequence encodes CSATASHEQYF.

The rearrangement uses TRBV7-2 and TRBJ2-1; D might be TRBD1 (6 bases). This CDR3 spans 19 amino acids. Germline-derived CDR1 and CDR2 are SGHTA and FQGNSA. V lost 2 bases and J lost 0, with 20 bases in between. CDR3 loop: CASSLLRGYVLSSYNEQFF. The DNA for the CDR3 is TGTGCCAGCAGCTTACTAAGGGGGTACGTCCTTAGCTCCTACAATGAGCAGTTCTTC.

The chain combines TRBV27 with TRBJ2-7; weak D call: TRBD1 (6 bases). CDR1 is MNHEY, CDR2 SMNVEV, per germline (reference sequence). The CDR3 covers 15 residues. The V end was cut by 2 bases, the J end by 3 bases, with 14 bases between. The CDR3: CASSLGGQGFYEQYF. The CDR3 region has the DNA TGTGCCAGCAGTTTAGGGGGCCAGGGTTTCTACGAGCAGTACTTC.

This chain links TRBV7-9 with TRBJ1-5; the D is unclear. V was clipped by 1 base and J by 9 bases, with 13 bases between them. CDR1 SEHNR and CDR2 FQNEAQ come from the germline V gene (reference sequence). The CDR3 spans 14 residues. In DNA, the CDR3 is TGTGCCAGCAGCTTAGAGGGCAGAGAGGGGCCCCAGCATTTT. It specifies CASSLEGREGPQHF. Filled out from reference TRBV7-9 and TRBJ1-5, the complete variable domain reads DTGVSQNPRHKITKRGQNVTFRCDPISEHNRLYWYRQTLGQGPEFLTYFQNEAQLEKSRLLSDRFSAERPKGSFSTLEIQRTEQGDSAMYLCASSLEGREGPQHFGDGTRLSIL.

The chain is built from TRBV5-4 and TRBJ2-5, with D possibly TRBD2 on 7 matching bases. The CDR3 runs to 14 residues. Germline V CDR1 and CDR2: SGHNT, YYREEE (reference sequence). Trimming shortened V by 4 bases and J by 6 bases, and 16 bases separated the two germline ends. CDR3 loop: CASSLPGGEKTQYF. The CDR3 DNA is TGTGCCAGCAGCCTGCCGGGGGGCGAAAAGACCCAGTACTTC.

The chain is built from TRBV28 and TRBJ2-7, with 9 bases aligning to TRBD1. CDR3 length: 17 amino acids. V lost 4 bases to trimming and J lost 4 bases; unmatched junction nucleotides: 14. CDR1 and CDR2 from the germline V gene are MDHEN and SYDVKM. The CDR3 region is CASSSGQGIRVVYEQYF. The CDR3 nucleotides are TGTGCCAGCAGTTCGGGACAGGGAATAAGAGTCGTTTACGAGCAGTACTTC.

The genes are TRBV30 and TRBJ2-1; perhaps D is TRBD1 or TRBD2 (5 bases each). Germline CDR1 and CDR2: GTSNPN and SVGIG (reference sequence). The CDR3 is 17 residues long. Trimming took 0 bases from V and 6 from J, leaving 21 bases between them. This chain's CDR3 is CAWSVRVRDLRINEQFF. CDR3 in DNA: TGTGCCTGGAGTGTACGTGTTAGGGACCTCCGGATCAATGAGCAGTTCTTC.

The V gene is TRBV4-1, the J gene TRBJ1-3, with TRBD1 matching 7 bases. V gave up 6 bases and J gave up 4 bases; unmatched junction bases: 6. Germline V gene data show CDR1 as MGHRA and CDR2 as YSYEKL. The CDR3 runs 14 residues. The CDR3 bases are TGCGCCAGCAGAAATCCGGGACAGGGAAACACCATATATTTT. Its protein product is CASRNPGQGNTIYF.

The gene calls are TRBV2 and TRBJ1-1, with D unclear. CDR3 length: 14 amino acids. From germline, CDR1 is SNHLY and CDR2 FYNNEI. The V gene lost 7 bases and the J gene lost 5 bases, with 17 bases spanning the gap. The CDR3 reads CASKGRFLSTEAFF. The DNA for the CDR3 is TGTGCCAGCAAGGGTCGTTTTTTGAGTACTGAAGCTTTCTTT.

This sequence joins TRBV28 and TRBJ2-4; TRBD1 aligns across 7 bases. The CDR3 totals 15 residues. V was clipped by 6 bases and J by 0 bases; unmatched bases: 5. Germline loops: CDR1 MDHEN, CDR2 SYDVKM. CDR3 DNA: TGTGCCAGCAGCACGACAGGGCTAGCCAAAAACATTCAGTACTTC. The encoded protein is CASSTTGLAKNIQYF.

The CDR3 region is CASSYGLSTDTQYF. DNA of the CDR3: TGTGCCAGCAGTTACGGCCTCAGCACAGATACGCAGTATTTT. The chain joins TRBV6-5 to TRBJ2-3; D not certain. Per the germline V gene, CDR1 is MNHEY and CDR2 is SVGAGI. This CDR3 contains 14 residues. The V gene lost 2 bases and the J gene lost 0 bases, with 6 bases spanning the gap.

The chain recombines TRBV5-4 with TRBJ2-5; TRBD2 matches at 12 bases. Matching the DNA end better, TRBJ2-7 makes the J call doubtful. This CDR3 is 15 amino acids long. Germline-derived CDR1 and CDR2 are SGHNT and YYREEE (reference sequence). The CDR3 DNA reads as TGTGCCAGCAGAACCAGACTAGCGGGAGCCTACGAGCAGTACTTC. This encodes CASRTRLAGAYEQYF.

The CDR3 protein is CATSRDGPFSNQPQHF. CDR3 nucleotide sequence: TGTGCCACCAGCAGAGATGGACCTTTTAGCAATCAGCCCCAGCATTTT. The rearrangement links TRBV15 to TRBJ1-5; D gene ambiguous. This CDR3 is 16 amino acids long. In germline, CDR1 is LNHNV, CDR2 YYDKDF (reference sequence). The V end was cut by 0 bases, the J end by 0 bases, with 9 bases between.

This clone was counted a few times. CDR3 coding DNA: TGTGCCAGCAGTGTACAGGGCTTTAATGAAAAACTGTTTTTT. Its protein is CASSVQGFNEKLFF. The chain combines TRBV5-4 with TRBJ1-4, with a possible D match to TRBD1 (6 bases). Germline values: CDR1 SGHNT, CDR2 YYREEE (reference sequence). Trimming removed 5 bases from V and 4 bases from J, with 12 bases in between. The length of the CDR3 is 14 residues.

This chain links TRBV7-2 with TRBJ2-7, with 10 positions matching TRBD2. The ends lost 5 bases at V and 6 bases at J; junction bases unmatched: 13. CDR1 is SGHTA and CDR2 is FQGNSA in the germline V gene. This CDR3 is 16 amino acids long. Here the CDR3 reads CASSPGGLAISGEQYF. The CDR3 coding sequence is TGTGCCAGCAGCCCAGGGGGACTAGCGATATCGGGCGAGCAGTACTTC.

This rearrangement joins TRBV6-5 to TRBJ2-7; D may match TRBD1 or TRBD2 (5 bases each). The V and J ends lost 6 bases and 3 bases respectively, with 12 bases between them. The CDR3 extends over 13 amino acids. CDR1 is MNHEY, CDR2 SVGAGI, per germline. In DNA form, the CDR3 reads TGTGCCAGCAGAACGGGACGGGGCTACGAGCAGTACTTC. Translating it yields CASRTGRGYEQYF.

This clone appeared a few times. The chain recombines TRBV5-5 with TRBJ1-2; weak D call: TRBD1 (6 bases). The CDR3 has 14 amino acids. Trimming left V 6 bases short and J 4 bases short, with 16 bases between. Germline V gene data show CDR1 as SGHKS and CDR2 as YYEKEE (reference sequence). CDR3 sequence: CASTLDSGGYGYTF. CDR3 DNA: TGTGCCAGCACCCTGGACAGCGGGGGCTATGGCTACACCTTC.

The chain has TRBV25-1 and TRBJ1-2; 9 bases agree with TRBD1. Germline CDR1 is MGHDK and CDR2 is SYGVNS. J lost 2 bases, V lost 5 bases, and 9 bases had no gene match. The CDR3 has 16 amino acids. The CDR3 protein is CASSNPSGQGNYGYTF. Here the CDR3 DNA reads TGTGCCAGCAGTAACCCTTCTGGACAGGGGAACTATGGCTACACCTTC.

The chain uses TRBV7-2 and TRBJ2-7, with D tentatively TRBD1 (7 bases). CDR3 length equals 14 residues. Germline lookup yields CDR1 SGHTA and CDR2 FQGNSA. The V and J ends lost 9 bases and 2 bases respectively, with 17 bases between them. As DNA, the CDR3 is TGTGCCAGTACCTCACCAGGGGGGACCTACGAGCAGTACTTC. It translates to CASTSPGGTYEQYF.